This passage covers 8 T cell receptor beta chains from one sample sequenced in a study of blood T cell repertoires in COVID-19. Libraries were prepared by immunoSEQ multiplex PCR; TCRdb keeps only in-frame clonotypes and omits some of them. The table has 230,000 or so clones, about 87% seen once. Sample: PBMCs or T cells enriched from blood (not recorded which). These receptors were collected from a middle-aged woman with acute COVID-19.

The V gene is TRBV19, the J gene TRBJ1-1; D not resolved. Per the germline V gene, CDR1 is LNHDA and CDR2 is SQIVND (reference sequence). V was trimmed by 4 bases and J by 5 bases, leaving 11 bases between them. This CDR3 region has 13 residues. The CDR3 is CASSKAGITEAFF. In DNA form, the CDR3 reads TGTGCCAGTAGTAAGGCAGGAATAACTGAAGCTTTCTTT. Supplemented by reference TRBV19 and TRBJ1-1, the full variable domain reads DGGITQSPKYLFRKEGQNVTLSCEQNLNHDAMYWYRQDPGQGLRLIYYSQIVNDFQKGDIAEGYSVSREKKESFPLTVTSAQKNPTAFYLCASSKAGITEAFFGQGTRLTVV.

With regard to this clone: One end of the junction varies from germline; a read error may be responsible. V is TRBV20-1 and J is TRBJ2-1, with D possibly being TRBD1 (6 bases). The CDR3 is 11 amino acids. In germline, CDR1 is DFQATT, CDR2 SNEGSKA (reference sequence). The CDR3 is CSASQQGQRIF. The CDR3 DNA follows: TGCAGTGCTAGTCAACAGGGCCAGAGGATCTTC.

The chain's CDR3 is CASSQFHRETEAFF. The CDR3 DNA reads TGTGCCAGCAGCCAGTTCCATAGGGAGACTGAAGCTTTCTTT. The rearrangement joins TRBV3-1 (or the pseudogene TRBV3-2) to TRBJ1-1, with D hard to call. CDR1 is LGHDT, CDR2 YNNKEL, per germline (reference sequence). The V gene lost 3 bases and the J gene lost 5 bases, with 13 bases spanning the gap. The CDR3 has 14 amino acids.

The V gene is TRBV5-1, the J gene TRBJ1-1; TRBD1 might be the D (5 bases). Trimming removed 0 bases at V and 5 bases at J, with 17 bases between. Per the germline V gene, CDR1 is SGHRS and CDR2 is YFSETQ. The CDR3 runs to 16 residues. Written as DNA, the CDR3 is TGCGCCAGCAGCTTGGGGTTAGGGAGGGGAGAGACTGAAGCTTTCTTT. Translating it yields CASSLGLGRGETEAFF.

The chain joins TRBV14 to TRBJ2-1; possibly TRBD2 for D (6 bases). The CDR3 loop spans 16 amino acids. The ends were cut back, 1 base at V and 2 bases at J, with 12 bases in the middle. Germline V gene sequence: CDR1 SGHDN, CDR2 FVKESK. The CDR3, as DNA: TGTGCCAGCAGCCAAGTGATAGCGGCGACCTACAATGAGCAGTTCTTC. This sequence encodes CASSQVIAATYNEQFF.

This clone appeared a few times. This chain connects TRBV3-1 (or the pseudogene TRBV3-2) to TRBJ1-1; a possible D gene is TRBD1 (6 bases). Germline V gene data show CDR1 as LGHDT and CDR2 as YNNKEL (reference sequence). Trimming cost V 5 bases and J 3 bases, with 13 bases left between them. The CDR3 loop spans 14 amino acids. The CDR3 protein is CASSSGAGDTEAFF. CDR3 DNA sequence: TGTGCCAGCAGCTCGGGGGCGGGAGACACTGAAGCTTTCTTT.

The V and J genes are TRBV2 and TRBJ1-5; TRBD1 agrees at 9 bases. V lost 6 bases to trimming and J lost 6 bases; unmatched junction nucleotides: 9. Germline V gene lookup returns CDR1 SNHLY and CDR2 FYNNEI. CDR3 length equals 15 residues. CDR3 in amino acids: CASSPPGQGSQPQHF. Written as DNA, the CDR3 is TGTGCCAGCAGCCCCCCCGGACAGGGGAGTCAGCCCCAGCATTTT.

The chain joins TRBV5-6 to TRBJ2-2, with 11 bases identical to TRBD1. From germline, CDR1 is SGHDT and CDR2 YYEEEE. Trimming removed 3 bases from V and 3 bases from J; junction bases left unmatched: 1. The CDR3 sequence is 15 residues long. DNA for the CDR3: TGTGCCAGCAGCTGGGGACAGGGGGACACCGGGGAGCTGTTTTTT. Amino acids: CASSWGQGDTGELFF. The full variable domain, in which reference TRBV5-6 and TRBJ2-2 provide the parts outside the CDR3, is DAGVTQSPTHLIKTRGQQVTLRCSPKSGHDTVSWYQQALGQGPQFIFQYYEEEERQRGNFPDRFSGHQFPNYSSELNVNALLLGDSALYLCASSWGQGDTGELFFGEGSRLTVL.